Below are 31 T cell receptor beta chains sequenced from a single sample in a study of immune cell composition in non-small cell lung cancer. Sequencing used immunoSEQ multiplex PCR; TCRdb keeps in-frame clones, though not all of them. The sample comprises thousands of clones, 65% to 85% of which are singletons, and 6% to 8.5% rests with the top ten. The sample consisted of lung tumor tissue. The source of these receptors is a human donor with non-small cell lung cancer.

This clone was recorded a few times. This rearrangement joins TRBV6-5 to TRBJ1-2; D possibly corresponds to TRBD1 (5 bases). V dropped 6 bases and J dropped 4 bases, with 12 bases sitting between them. CDR1 MNHEY and CDR2 SVGAGI come from the germline V gene. CDR3 size: 13 residues. CDR3 in amino acids: CASSRQTTYGYTF. CDR3 DNA: TGTGCCAGCAGCCGACAGACGACCTATGGCTACACCTTC.

This chain connects TRBV11-3 to TRBJ2-5, with D possibly being TRBD1 (5 bases). This CDR3 has 16 amino acids. CDR1 is SGHNT and CDR2 is YENEEA in the germline V gene. V was cut by 1 base and J by 4 bases, with 16 bases left in between. The CDR3 protein is CASSLGYRQGGETQYF. The DNA of the CDR3 is TGTGCCAGCAGCTTAGGATATCGTCAGGGTGGAGAGACCCAGTACTTC.

J is TRBJ2-7 and V is TRBV5-6; 9 bases are a match to TRBD2. Trimming at V came to 6 bases and at J to 7 bases, leaving 17 bases not matched to a gene. This CDR3 comprises 16 residues. Per germline, CDR1 SGHDT and CDR2 YYEEEE. CDR3 amino acids: CASTPSGSGGLWEQYF. In DNA form, the CDR3 reads TGTGCCAGCACCCCTTCAGGTAGCGGGGGACTATGGGAGCAGTACTTC.

V usage is TRBV18 and J usage is TRBJ1-2; maybe TRBD1 (6 bases). The CDR3 consists of 15 residues. V shed 5 bases and J shed 5 bases, with 18 bases lying between them. Germline loops: CDR1 KGHSH, CDR2 LQKENI. The CDR3 coding sequence is TGTGCCAGCTCAGTAGGGGGACCTGTCTCATATGGCTACACCTTC. Residues: CASSVGGPVSYGYTF.

The rearrangement joins TRBV7-2 to TRBJ2-5; 10 bases align to TRBD2. V dropped 4 bases and J dropped 2; count of bases not matched to a gene: 10. CDR1 is SGHTA, CDR2 FQGNSA, per germline. The CDR3 is 17 amino acids. CDR3 residues: CASSSLPGLAKQETQYF. The CDR3 DNA reads TGTGCCAGCAGCTCCCTTCCGGGACTAGCGAAGCAAGAGACCCAGTACTTC.

The chain uses TRBV9 and TRBJ1-1, with D uncertain. CDR3 size: 14 residues. Per the germline V gene, CDR1 is SGDLS and CDR2 is YYNGEE. The germline V and J ends were trimmed by 0 bases and 11 bases, with 17 bases remaining between them. The CDR3 coding sequence is TGTGCCAGCAGCGTAGGCCGGGAGACGGTGGCCGCTTTCTTT. It is translated as CASSVGRETVAAFF.

The V and J genes are TRBV11-2 and TRBJ2-5; 11 bases line up with TRBD1. The V gene's germline CDR1 is SGHAT and CDR2 FQNNGV. The CDR3 sequence is 15 residues long. The trim removed 1 base at V and 5 bases at J, leaving 3 bases unmatched. This CDR3 is CASSLGTGGKETQYF. The CDR3 region has the DNA TGTGCCAGCAGCTTAGGGACAGGGGGCAAGGAGACCCAGTACTTC.

This clone occurred once. This chain connects TRBV11-3 to TRBJ1-2, with unresolved D. Germline V CDR1 and CDR2: SGHNT, YENEEA. This CDR3 spans 14 amino acids. The ends were cut back, 1 base at V and 7 bases at J, with 13 bases in the middle. The CDR3 coding sequence is TGTGCCAGCAGCTTAGGCAGGCCCGTTGTTGGCTACACCTTC. This sequence encodes CASSLGRPVVGYTF.

The gene calls are TRBV7-3 and TRBJ2-3; a possible D gene is TRBD2 (6 bases). V was pared by 3 bases and J by 2 bases, with 12 bases between. The V gene's germline CDR1 is SGHTA and CDR2 FQGTGA. CDR3 length: 15 amino acids. DNA of the CDR3: TGTGCCAGCAGCTTTGGGGCGGGGCCCACAGATACGCAGTATTTT. It translates to CASSFGAGPTDTQYF.

This clone is termed medium-sized (0.01 to 0.1%). The chain employs TRBV2 and TRBJ2-1; 8 bases are a match to TRBD2. This CDR3 has 16 amino acids. After removal of 7 bases from V and 6 bases from J, the junction contained 14 bases not matched to a gene. Germline V gene data show CDR1 as SNHLY and CDR2 as FYNNEI. The CDR3 loop reads CASKLEGLVLPNEQFF. The DNA of the CDR3 is TGTGCCAGCAAGTTAGAGGGACTAGTATTGCCCAATGAGCAGTTCTTC.

This rearrangement joins TRBV18 to TRBJ2-3; a possible D gene is TRBD1 (6 bases). This CDR3 contains 14 residues. The germline V gene encodes CDR1 KGHSH and CDR2 LQKENI. V was cut by 6 bases and J by 4 bases, with 14 bases left in between. Here the CDR3 reads CASSQGIGPDTQYF. The CDR3 DNA reads as TGTGCCAGCTCCCAGGGGATAGGCCCAGATACGCAGTATTTT.

The rearrangement links TRBV19 to TRBJ1-1; TRBD1 might be the D (6 bases). V was clipped by 6 bases and J by 0 bases, with 17 bases between them. This CDR3 region has 16 residues. CDR1 LNHDA and CDR2 SQIVND come from the germline V gene (reference sequence). The DNA of the CDR3 is TGTGCCAGTAGCACACTACAGGGAACGATGAACACTGAAGCTTTCTTT. The encoded protein is CASSTLQGTMNTEAFF.

The chain joins TRBV19 to TRBJ1-6; maybe TRBD1 (5 bases). V was clipped by 7 bases and J by 0 bases, with 13 bases between them. The CDR3 is 16 residues long. Looked up from germline, CDR1 is LNHDA and CDR2 is SQIVND (reference sequence). The CDR3 loop is CASKLAGSSYNSPLHF. CDR3 nucleotides: TGTGCCAGTAAACTAGCAGGGAGCTCCTATAATTCACCCCTCCACTTT.

The rearrangement links TRBV19 to TRBJ2-2; TRBD2 aligns across 7 bases. The CDR3 is made up of 16 amino acids. V lost 3 bases and J lost 0; bases outside the gene matches: 4. The germline V gene has CDR1 LNHDA and CDR2 SQIVND (reference sequence). Here the CDR3 DNA reads TGTGCCAGTAGTATGGGGAGGGCCCCGAACACCGGGGAGCTGTTTTTT. Encoded protein: CASSMGRAPNTGELFF. Full variable domain (rest looked up from reference TRBV19 and TRBJ2-2): DGGITQSPKYLFRKEGQNVTLSCEQNLNHDAMYWYRQDPGQGLRLIYYSQIVNDFQKGDIAEGYSVSREKKESFPLTVTSAQKNPTAFYLCASSMGRAPNTGELFFGEGSRLTVL.

This chain connects TRBV10-3 to TRBJ2-3; D perhaps matches TRBD2 (5 bases). This CDR3 spans 11 amino acids. Trimming pared 8 bases from V and 6 bases from J, leaving 9 bases between. CDR1 is ENHRY and CDR2 is SYGVKD in the germline V gene. The CDR3 reads CAIGLGDTQYF. The CDR3 DNA is TGTGCCATCGGACTGGGGGATACGCAGTATTTT.

The chain recombines TRBV7-2 with TRBJ2-2; TRBD2 agrees at 10 bases. This CDR3 comprises 15 residues. CDR1 SGHTA and CDR2 FQGNSA come from the germline V gene. V was clipped by 7 bases and J by 8 bases; unmatched bases: 10. CDR3 protein: CASKSERGGRGELFF. CDR3 DNA sequence: TGTGCCAGCAAGTCGGAGCGGGGGGGCCGTGGGGAGCTGTTTTTT.

V is TRBV6-5 and J is TRBJ1-1; maybe TRBD1 (5 bases). V lost 0 bases to trimming and J lost 11 bases, with 16 bases between them. Germline V gene sequence: CDR1 MNHEY, CDR2 SVGAGI. The CDR3 extends over 14 amino acids. CDR3 protein: CASSYSSREGLAFF. DNA of the CDR3: TGTGCCAGCAGTTACTCATCCAGGGAAGGTTTGGCTTTCTTT.

This clone was observed a single time. A read error may account for a junction end that differs from germline. Within the sample, other DNA sequences also encode this same CDR3. The chain is built from TRBV2 and TRBJ2-3; D is possibly TRBD1 (6 bases). Germline-derived CDR1 and CDR2 are SNHLY and FYNNEI. This CDR3 comprises 14 residues. This CDR3 is CASSAREQGDTQYF. The CDR3 region has the DNA TGTGCCAGTAGTGCCCGTGAACAGGGAGATACGCAGTATTTT.

The rearrangement joins TRBV2 to TRBJ1-6; the D is unclear. Germline loops: CDR1 SNHLY, CDR2 FYNNEI. Trimming pared 3 bases from V and 10 bases from J, leaving 13 bases between. This CDR3 contains 14 residues. CDR3 amino acids: CASSDGKGWSPLHF. CDR3 in DNA: TGTGCCAGCAGTGACGGGAAGGGCTGGTCACCCCTCCACTTT. The full variable domain, its missing parts supplied by reference TRBV2 and TRBJ1-6, is EPEVTQTPSHQVTQMGQEVILRCVPISNHLYFYWYRQILGQKVEFLVSFYNNEISEKSEIFDDQFSVERPDGSNFTLKIRSTKLEDSAMYFCASSDGKGWSPLHFGNGTRLTVT.

CDR3 in DNA: TGCGCCAGCAGCTTGGATTACAGGGAAGGTGAGACCCAGTACTTC. It specifies CASSLDYREGETQYF. V is TRBV5-1 and J is TRBJ2-5; a weak D match, TRBD1 (6 bases). Trimming took off 0 bases at V and 5 bases at J, with 14 bases between the two ends. The germline gives CDR1 SGHRS, CDR2 YFSETQ. There are 15 residues in the CDR3. Drawing the rest from reference TRBV5-1 and TRBJ2-5, the complete variable domain is KAGVTQTPRYLIKTRGQQVTLSCSPISGHRSVSWYQQTPGQGLQFLFEYFSETQRNKGNFPGRFSGRQFSNSRSEMNVSTLELGDSALYLCASSLDYREGETQYFGPGTRLLVL.

The chain combines TRBV13 with TRBJ1-1, with a tentative D call TRBD1 (5 bases). V was clipped by 4 bases and J by 4 bases, with 16 bases between them. Germline assignment: CDR1 PRHDT and CDR2 FYEKMQ (reference sequence). This CDR3 contains 15 residues. The CDR3 bases are TGTGCCAGCAGCTCCTCCAGGGACGGGGGCACTGAAGCTTTCTTT. Its translation is CASSSSRDGGTEAFF.

This clone appeared a few times. V is TRBV4-1 and J is TRBJ2-5; 7 bases match TRBD1. J was trimmed by 1 base and V by 3 bases; bases with no gene match: 14. The CDR3 has 18 amino acids. Germline V gives CDR1 MGHRA, CDR2 YSYEKL. CDR3: CASSQATTGTPFQETQYF. As DNA, the CDR3 is TGCGCCAGCAGCCAGGCTACGACAGGGACCCCATTCCAAGAGACCCAGTACTTC.

The gene calls are TRBV29-1 and TRBJ1-2; 10 nucleotides agree with TRBD1. The CDR3 contains 13 residues. Germline CDR1 SQVTM, CDR2 ANQGSEA. With V trimmed by 7 bases and J by 4 bases, 6 bases remained unmatched. The CDR3 reads CSGGQGVGYGYTF. The CDR3 DNA is TGCAGCGGTGGACAGGGGGTGGGCTATGGCTACACCTTC. The whole variable domain, filled in from reference TRBV29-1 and TRBJ1-2, reads SAVISQKPSRDICQRGTSLTIQCQVDSQVTMMFWYRQQPGQSLTLIATANQGSEATYESGFVIDKFPISRPNLTFSTLTVSNMSPEDSSIYLCSGGQGVGYGYTFGSGTRLTVV.

CDR3 nucleotide sequence: TGTGCCAGCAGCCCACGCAGCGGGGGCCACAATCAGCCCCAGCATTTT. Protein product: CASSPRSGGHNQPQHF. J is TRBJ1-5 and V is TRBV7-8; D may be TRBD1 (6 bases). Per the germline V gene, CDR1 is SGHVS and CDR2 is FQNEAQ. V lost 5 bases and J lost 3, with 17 bases in between. CDR3 size: 16 residues.

The genes are TRBV2 and TRBJ1-5, with D maybe TRBD1 (5 bases). The CDR3 consists of 15 residues. V was cut by 4 bases and J by 1 base, with 11 bases left in between. The germline V gene has CDR1 SNHLY and CDR2 FYNNEI. CDR3 sequence reads: CASSGGVESNQPQHF. For the CDR3, the DNA is TGTGCCAGCAGTGGGGGGGTGGAGAGCAATCAGCCCCAGCATTTT.

The chain has TRBV19 and TRBJ2-2, with a tentative D call TRBD1 (5 bases). This CDR3 has 13 amino acids. V was clipped by 11 bases and J by 6 bases, with 16 bases between them. Germline CDR1 reads LNHDA; CDR2 reads SQIVND (reference sequence). The CDR3 loop reads CAGADSFSGELFF. In DNA, the CDR3 is TGTGCCGGCGCTGACAGTTTTTCCGGGGAGCTGTTTTTT.

The genes are TRBV2 and TRBJ2-5, with 8 bases identical to TRBD1. Germline CDR1 and CDR2: SNHLY and FYNNEI. Germline trimming cut 6 bases from V and 1 base from J; bases unmatched to any gene: 4. This CDR3 spans 14 amino acids. Here the CDR3 DNA reads TGTGCCAGCAGACGGACAGGGAGCCAAGAGACCCAGTACTTC. Protein: CASRRTGSQETQYF.

The table lists this clone with a few counts. The chain couples TRBV25-1 to TRBJ2-7; 7 nucleotides align to TRBD1. The trim removed 5 bases at V and 7 bases at J, leaving 5 bases unmatched. The CDR3 has 12 amino acids. Germline values: CDR1 MGHDK, CDR2 SYGVNS. As DNA, the CDR3 is TGTGCCAGCAGTAGACAGGGCCAAGAGCAGTACTTC. Translated, it gives CASSRQGQEQYF.

The chain carries TRBV9 and TRBJ1-3; D is unresolved. The length of the CDR3 is 16 residues. Germline CDR1 SGDLS, CDR2 YYNGEE. With 0 bases removed from V and 0 bases from J, the gap between germline ends came to 10 bases. CDR3 sequence: CASSVVDAGSGNTIYF. DNA for the CDR3: TGTGCCAGCAGCGTAGTGGACGCGGGCTCTGGAAACACCATATATTTT.

This clone showed up just a few times. The V call is TRBV6-1, the J call TRBJ1-5, with 7 bases fitting TRBD1. The CDR3 has 14 residues. Germline CDR1 and CDR2: MNHNS and SASEGT. The V and J ends lost 2 bases and 5 bases, in that order; junction bases with no gene match: 3. This CDR3 is CASSEQGGHQPQHF. The CDR3 bases are TGTGCCAGCAGTGAACAAGGGGGCCATCAGCCCCAGCATTTT.

This clone was counted only a few times. The chain has TRBV18 and TRBJ2-7; 11 bases line up with TRBD1. The ends lost 6 bases at V and 2 bases at J; junction bases unmatched: 3. The germline gives CDR1 KGHSH, CDR2 LQKENI. The CDR3 consists of 14 residues. The CDR3 sequence: CASSVGQGAYEQYF. The DNA of the CDR3 is TGTGCCAGCTCCGTGGGACAGGGGGCCTACGAGCAGTACTTC.